This record looks at one TCR beta chain sequence and its context. Its antigen is as yet unknown. Skipping T cell sorting, the study isolated total RNA directly from whole blood. The template-switching step introduced UMIs that carried a 6-nucleotide sample barcode. TCRdb reworked the 5' RACE reads into one entry per CDR3 protein, no DNA. This table lists 400,000 to 500,000 distinct CDR3 sequences. The sample originates from a study of monozygotic twins with inflammatory bowel disease. Study outcomes and limitations: IBD-affected twins scored below their healthy co-twins in TCRbeta diversity (inverse Simpson).

This TCR was recovered from a human donor with ulcerative colitis or Crohn's disease, or a healthy co-twin of an affected twin (not recorded which). The material sequenced was blood.

CDR3 amino acids: CASSLASGGRTDTQYF. The V gene is TRBV7-2, the J gene TRBJ2-3; with no DNA, the TCRdb D assignment of TRBD2 cannot be verified. Germline loops: CDR1 SGHTA, CDR2 FQGNSA. The CDR3 is made up of 16 amino acids. Filled out from reference TRBV7-2 and TRBJ2-3, the complete variable domain reads GAGVSQSPSNKVTEKGKDVELRCDPISGHTALYWYRQSLGQGLEFLIYFQGNSAPDKSGLPSDRFSAERTGGSVSTLTIQRTQQEDSAVYLCASSLASGGRTDTQYFGPGTRLTVL.